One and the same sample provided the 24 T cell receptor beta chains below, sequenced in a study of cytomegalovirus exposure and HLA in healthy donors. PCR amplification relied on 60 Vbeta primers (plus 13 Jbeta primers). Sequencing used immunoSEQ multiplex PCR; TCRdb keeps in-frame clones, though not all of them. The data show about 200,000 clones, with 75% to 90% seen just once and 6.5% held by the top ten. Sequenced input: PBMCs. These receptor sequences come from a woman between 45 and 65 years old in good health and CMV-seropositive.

The CDR3 loop is CASSLDRPSNQPQHF. As DNA, the CDR3 is TGTGCCAGCAGTCTCGACAGACCCAGCAATCAGCCCCAGCATTTT. The chain is built from TRBV6-6 and TRBJ1-5; tentatively, D is TRBD1 (5 bases). Germline V gene sequence: CDR1 MNHNY, CDR2 SVGAGI (reference sequence). This CDR3 comprises 15 residues. V was cut by 5 bases and J by 1 base, with 12 bases left in between.

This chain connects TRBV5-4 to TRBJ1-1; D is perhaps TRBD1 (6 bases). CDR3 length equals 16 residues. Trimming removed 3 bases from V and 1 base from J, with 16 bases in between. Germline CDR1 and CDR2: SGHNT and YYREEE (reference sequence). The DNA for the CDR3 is TGTGCCAGCAGCTGGGGGGGCTCGGGGGCGAACACTGAAGCTTTCTTT. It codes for CASSWGGSGANTEAFF.

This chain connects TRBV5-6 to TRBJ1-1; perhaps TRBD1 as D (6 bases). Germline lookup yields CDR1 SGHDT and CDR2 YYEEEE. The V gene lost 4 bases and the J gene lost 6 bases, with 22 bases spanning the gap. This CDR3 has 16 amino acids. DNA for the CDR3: TGTGCCAGCAGCCGGAGGGGGGGTAACAAAAACTCTGAAGCTTTCTTT. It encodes CASSRRGGNKNSEAFF.

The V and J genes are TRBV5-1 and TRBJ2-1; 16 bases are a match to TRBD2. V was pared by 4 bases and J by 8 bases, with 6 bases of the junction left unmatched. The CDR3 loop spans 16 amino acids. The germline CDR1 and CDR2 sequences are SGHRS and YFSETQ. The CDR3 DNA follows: TGCGCCAGCAGCGTGGGACTAGCGGGGGGGCCGCATGAGCAGTTCTTC. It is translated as CASSVGLAGGPHEQFF.

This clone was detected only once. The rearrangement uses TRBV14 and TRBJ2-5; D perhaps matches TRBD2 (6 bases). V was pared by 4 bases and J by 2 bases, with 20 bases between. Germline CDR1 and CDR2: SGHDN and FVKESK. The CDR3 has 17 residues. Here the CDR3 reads CASSLYMGLRLQETQYF. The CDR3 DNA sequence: TGTGCCAGCAGCCTGTACATGGGACTCCGCCTTCAAGAGACCCAGTACTTC.

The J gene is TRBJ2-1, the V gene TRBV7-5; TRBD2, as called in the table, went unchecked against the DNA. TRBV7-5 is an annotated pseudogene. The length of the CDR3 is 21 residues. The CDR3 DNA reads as TGTGTCAGAAGCCCCGCTCCGGGACTAGCGGGAGTAGATGTTACCTACAATGAGCAGTTCTTC. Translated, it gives CVRSPAPGLAGVDVTYNEQFF.

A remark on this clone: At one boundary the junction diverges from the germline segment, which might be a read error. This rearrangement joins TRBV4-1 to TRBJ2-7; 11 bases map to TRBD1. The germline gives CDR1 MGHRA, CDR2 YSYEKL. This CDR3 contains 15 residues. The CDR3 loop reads CASGQQGTGGYEQYF. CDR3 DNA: TGCGCCAGCGGCCAACAAGGGACAGGGGGCTACGAGCAGTACTTC.

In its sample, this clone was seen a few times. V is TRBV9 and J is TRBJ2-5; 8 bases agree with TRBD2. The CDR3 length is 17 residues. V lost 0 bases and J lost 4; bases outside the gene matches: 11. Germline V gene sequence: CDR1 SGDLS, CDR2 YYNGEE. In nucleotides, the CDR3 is TGTGCCAGCAGCGTAGAAGGTAGGAGGAGCGGGGGAGAGACCCAGTACTTC. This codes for CASSVEGRRSGGETQYF.

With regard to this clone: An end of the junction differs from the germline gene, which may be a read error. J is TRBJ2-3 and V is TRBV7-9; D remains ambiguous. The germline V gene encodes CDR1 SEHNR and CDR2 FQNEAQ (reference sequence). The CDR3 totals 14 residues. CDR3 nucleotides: TGTTCCAGCAGCTTTGGCTCCGTCACAGATACGCAGTATTTT. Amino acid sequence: CSSSFGSVTDTQYF.

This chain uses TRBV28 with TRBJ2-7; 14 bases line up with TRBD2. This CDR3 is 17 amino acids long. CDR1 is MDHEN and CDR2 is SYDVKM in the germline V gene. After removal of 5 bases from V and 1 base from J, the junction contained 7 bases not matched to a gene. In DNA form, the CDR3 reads TGTGCCAGCAGTCTAGGGACTAGCGGGAGAGTATCCTACGAGCAGTACTTC. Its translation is CASSLGTSGRVSYEQYF. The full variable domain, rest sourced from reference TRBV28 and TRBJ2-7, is DVKVTQSSRYLVKRTGEKVFLECVQDMDHENMFWYRQDPGLGLRLIYFSYDVKMKEKGDIPEGYSVSREKKERFSLILESASTNQTSMYLCASSLGTSGRVSYEQYFGPGTRLTVT.

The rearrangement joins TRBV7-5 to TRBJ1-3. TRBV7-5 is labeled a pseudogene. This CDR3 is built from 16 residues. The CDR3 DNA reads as TGTGTCAGAAGCACCCCAGGACCGGGGAATGGAAACACCATATATTTT. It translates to CVRSTPGPGNGNTIYF.

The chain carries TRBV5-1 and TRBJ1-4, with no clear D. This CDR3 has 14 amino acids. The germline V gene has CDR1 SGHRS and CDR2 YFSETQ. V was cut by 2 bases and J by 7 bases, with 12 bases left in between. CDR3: CASSFEGGSEKLFF. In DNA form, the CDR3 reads TGCGCCAGCAGCTTTGAGGGCGGAAGTGAAAAACTGTTTTTT.

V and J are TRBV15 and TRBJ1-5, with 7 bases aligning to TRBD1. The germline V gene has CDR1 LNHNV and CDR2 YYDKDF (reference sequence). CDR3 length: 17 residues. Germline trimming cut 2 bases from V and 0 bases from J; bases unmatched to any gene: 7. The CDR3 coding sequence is TGTGCCACCAGCAGACCACAGGGGACCGTTAGCAATCAGCCCCAGCATTTT. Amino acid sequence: CATSRPQGTVSNQPQHF.

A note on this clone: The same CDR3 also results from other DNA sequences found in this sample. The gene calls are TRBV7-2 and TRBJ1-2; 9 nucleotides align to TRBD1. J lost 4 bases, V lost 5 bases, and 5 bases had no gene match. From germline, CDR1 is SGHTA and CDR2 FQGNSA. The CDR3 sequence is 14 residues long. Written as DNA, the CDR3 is TGTGCCAGCAGCCTCGGACAGGGGAGCTATGGCTACACCTTC. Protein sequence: CASSLGQGSYGYTF.

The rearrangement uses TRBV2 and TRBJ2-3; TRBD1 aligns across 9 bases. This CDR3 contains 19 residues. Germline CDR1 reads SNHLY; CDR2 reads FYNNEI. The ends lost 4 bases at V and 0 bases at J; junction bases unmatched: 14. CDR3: CASSAPRDRVGRSTDTQYF. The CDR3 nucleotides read TGTGCCAGCAGTGCACCCCGGGACAGGGTAGGCCGTAGCACAGATACGCAGTATTTT.

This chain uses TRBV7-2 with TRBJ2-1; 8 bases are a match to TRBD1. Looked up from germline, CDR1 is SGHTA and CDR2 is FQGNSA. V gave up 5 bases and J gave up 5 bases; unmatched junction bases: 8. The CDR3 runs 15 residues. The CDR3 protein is CASSLDRGIHNEQFF. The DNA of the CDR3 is TGTGCCAGCAGCCTTGACAGGGGAATCCACAATGAGCAGTTCTTC.

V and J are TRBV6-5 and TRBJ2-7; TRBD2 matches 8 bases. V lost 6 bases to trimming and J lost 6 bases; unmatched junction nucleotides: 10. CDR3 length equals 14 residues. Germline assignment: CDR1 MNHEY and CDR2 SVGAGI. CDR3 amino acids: CASRLPGGGGEQYF. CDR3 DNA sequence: TGTGCCAGCAGGCTACCGGGGGGGGGAGGCGAGCAGTACTTC.

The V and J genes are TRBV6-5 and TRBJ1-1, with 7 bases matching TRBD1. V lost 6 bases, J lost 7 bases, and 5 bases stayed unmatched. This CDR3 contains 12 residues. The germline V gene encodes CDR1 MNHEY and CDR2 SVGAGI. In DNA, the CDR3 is TGTGCCAGCAGCCCCGGACAGGTTGAAGCTTTCTTT. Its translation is CASSPGQVEAFF.

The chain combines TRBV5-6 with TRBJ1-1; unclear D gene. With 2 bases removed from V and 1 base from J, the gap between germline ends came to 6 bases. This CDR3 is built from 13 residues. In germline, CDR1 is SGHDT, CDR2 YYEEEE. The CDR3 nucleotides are TGTGCCAGCAGCTTTGCGTGGAACACTGAAGCTTTCTTT. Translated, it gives CASSFAWNTEAFF.

CDR3 in amino acids: CASSRDPGGTEAFF. The CDR3, as DNA: TGTGCCAGCAGTCGGGACCCTGGGGGGACTGAAGCTTTCTTT. The chain joins TRBV6-5 to TRBJ1-1, with D perhaps TRBD1 (5 bases). V gave up 5 bases and J gave up 5 bases, with 15 bases separating them. The CDR3 totals 14 residues. Germline assignment: CDR1 MNHEY and CDR2 SVGAGI.

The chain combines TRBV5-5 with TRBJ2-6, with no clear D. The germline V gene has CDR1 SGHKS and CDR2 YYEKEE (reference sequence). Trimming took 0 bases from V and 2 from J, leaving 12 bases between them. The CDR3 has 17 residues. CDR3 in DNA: TGTGCCAGCAGCTTGGATGGAGACCTAGCTGGGGCCAACGTCCTGACTTTC. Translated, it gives CASSLDGDLAGANVLTF.

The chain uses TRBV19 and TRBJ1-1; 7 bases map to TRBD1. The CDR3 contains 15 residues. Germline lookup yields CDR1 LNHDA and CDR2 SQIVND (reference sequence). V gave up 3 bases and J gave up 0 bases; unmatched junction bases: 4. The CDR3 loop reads CASSIPRGLNTEAFF. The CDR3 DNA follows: TGTGCCAGTAGTATCCCTAGGGGGCTGAACACTGAAGCTTTCTTT.

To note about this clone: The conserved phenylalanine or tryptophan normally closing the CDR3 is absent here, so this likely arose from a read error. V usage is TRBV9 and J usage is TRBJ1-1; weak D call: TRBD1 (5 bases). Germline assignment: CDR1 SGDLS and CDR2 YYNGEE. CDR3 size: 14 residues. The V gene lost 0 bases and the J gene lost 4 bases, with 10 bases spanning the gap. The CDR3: CASSVGGVATEAFS. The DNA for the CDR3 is TGTGCCAGCAGCGTAGGGGGGGTCGCCACTGAAGCTTTCTCT.

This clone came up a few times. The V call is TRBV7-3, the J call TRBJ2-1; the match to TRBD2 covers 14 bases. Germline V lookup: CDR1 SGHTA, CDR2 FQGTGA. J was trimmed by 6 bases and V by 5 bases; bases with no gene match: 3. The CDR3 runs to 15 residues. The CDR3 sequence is CASSGGTSGGNEQFF. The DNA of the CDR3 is TGTGCCAGCAGCGGCGGGACTAGCGGGGGCAATGAGCAGTTCTTC.